This T cell receptor beta chain was recovered during a study of blood T cell repertoires in COVID-19. This CDR3 comprises 19 residues. Germline V lookup: CDR1 MNHEY, CDR2 SVGEGT. Germline trimming cut 0 bases from V and 4 bases from J; bases unmatched to any gene: 11. The protocol was immunoSEQ multiplex PCR, while the TCRdb copy is restricted to in-frame clones and leaves out a portion. Here the sample spans about 330,000 clones, around 86% being singletons. This rearrangement joins TRBV6-2 or TRBV6-3 to TRBJ1-5; 11 bases agree with TRBD1. This clonotype originated in a woman between 45 and 65 years old with acute or convalescent COVID-19. The specimen was peripheral blood. CDR3 in amino acids: CASSYSGDRGSNQNQPQHF. CDR3 in DNA: TGTGCCAGCAGTTACTCAGGGGACAGGGGGTCCAACCAGAATCAGCCCCAGCATTTT.